This T cell receptor (beta chain) stems from a study of T cell repertoires in ileal Crohn's disease. CDR3 size: 14 residues. Germline trimming cut 3 bases from V and 3 bases from J; bases unmatched to any gene: 2. CDR1 is KGHSH and CDR2 is LQKENI in the germline V gene. Study-wide points: Sorted CD8 T cells held more high-frequency clones than CD4.

Worth noting for this clone: Its antigen remains unknown.

Profiling relied on immunoSEQ multiplex PCR, and the TCRdb table lists in-frame clones only, not all of them. This table holds roughly 28,000 clones, approximately 78% found once. The genes are TRBV18 and TRBJ2-1; TRBD2 matches at 7 bases. Sequenced input: ileal tissue. The clonotype originates from an adult with Crohn's disease. The CDR3 spells CASSPGGDYNEQFF. The CDR3 DNA sequence: TGTGCCAGCTCACCGGGGGGGGACTACAATGAGCAGTTCTTC.